This passage covers 13 T cell receptor beta chains from one sample sequenced in a study of Ad26.COV2.S vaccination and SARS-CoV-2 variants. Treatment reported: some 19 received Ad26.COV2.S at low or high dose, single or two shots; 5 received placebo; per-sample allocation not given. Samples were taken on day 63 after the first vaccine or placebo injection. Sequenced by immunoSEQ multiplex PCR; TCRdb stores in-frame clones only, minus some. The profile covers over 400,000 clones, with about 90% appearing a single time and 1.5% to 2% taken by the ten largest. The sequencing used peripheral blood, collected in a trial of Ad26.COV2.S vaccine versus placebo. The source is a person aged 18-60 years who received the Ad26.COV2.S COVID-19 vaccine or a placebo.

The rearrangement uses TRBV30 and TRBJ1-1; D gene uncertain. The germline CDR1 and CDR2 sequences are GTSNPN and SVGIG (reference sequence). Trimming took 0 bases from V and 4 from J, leaving 15 bases between them. CDR3 length: 15 residues. CDR3 residues: CAWSVHWRIGTEAFF. The CDR3 coding sequence is TGTGCCTGGAGTGTACACTGGCGAATTGGCACTGAAGCTTTCTTT. The full variable domain, rest sourced from reference TRBV30 and TRBJ1-1, is SQTIHQWPATLVQPVGSPLSLECTVEGTSNPNLYWYRQAAGRGLQLLFYSVGIGQISSEVPQNLSASRPQDRQFILSSKKLLLSDSGFYLCAWSVHWRIGTEAFFGQGTRLTVV.

The CDR3 nucleotides read TGCAGTGCTCACCAGGGGAATGAGCAGTTCTTC. It encodes CSAHQGNEQFF. This rearrangement joins TRBV20-1 to TRBJ2-1; D might be TRBD1 (6 bases). Germline lookup yields CDR1 DFQATT and CDR2 SNEGSKA (reference sequence). CDR3 length: 11 residues. The germline V and J ends were trimmed by 5 bases and 7 bases, with 9 bases remaining between them.

V usage is TRBV11-2 and J usage is TRBJ1-4; weak D call: TRBD1 (6 bases). Germline lookup yields CDR1 SGHAT and CDR2 FQNNGV. The CDR3 extends over 18 amino acids. With 5 bases removed from V and 3 bases from J, the gap between germline ends came to 22 bases. The CDR3 region has the DNA TGTGCCAGCAGCCCCCTTTATGGGGGCTTCGAGTCTAATGAAAAACTGTTTTTT. This gives the protein CASSPLYGGFESNEKLFF.

The rearrangement uses TRBV6-2 or TRBV6-3 and TRBJ2-7; possibly TRBD1 for D (6 bases). Per the germline V gene, CDR1 is MNHEY and CDR2 is SVGEGT. Trimming stripped 5 bases from V and 6 bases from J, with 14 bases between. This CDR3 is 13 amino acids long. The CDR3 loop is CASSLTGFGEQYF. Here the CDR3 DNA reads TGTGCCAGCAGTCTCACAGGGTTTGGCGAGCAGTACTTC.

The chain links TRBV3-1 (or the pseudogene TRBV3-2) to TRBJ1-6, with 7 bases identical to TRBD1. The germline V gene encodes CDR1 LGHDT and CDR2 YNNKEL (reference sequence). J lost 12 bases, V lost 3 bases, and 11 bases had no gene match. The CDR3 is made up of 15 amino acids. Here the CDR3 reads CASSHSKTGQKPLHF. CDR3 DNA: TGTGCCAGCAGCCACTCGAAGACAGGGCAGAAACCCCTCCACTTT.

This clone has only one observation. The chain joins TRBV19 to TRBJ2-7; D tentatively reads TRBD1 or TRBD2 (5 bases each). V was pared by 7 bases and J by 2 bases, with 15 bases between. This CDR3 is built from 14 residues. CDR1 and CDR2 (germline): LNHDA, SQIVND (reference sequence). The CDR3 spells CASTGRDRTYEQYF. Here the CDR3 DNA reads TGTGCCAGTACGGGTCGGGACCGTACCTACGAGCAGTACTTC.

The chain combines TRBV25-1 with TRBJ2-7; D may be TRBD1 (6 bases). V lost 4 bases, J lost 2 bases, and 21 bases lay in between. The CDR3 is 17 amino acids. The V gene's germline CDR1 is MGHDK and CDR2 SYGVNS. CDR3 loop: CASSAAVGRGTPYEQYF. The CDR3 bases are TGTGCCAGCAGTGCGGCAGTTGGCAGGGGAACCCCCTACGAGCAGTACTTC.

This clone has a single count. This chain links TRBV28 with TRBJ2-2, with D perhaps matching TRBD2 (5 bases). The CDR3 has 15 residues. Germline CDR1 and CDR2: MDHEN and SYDVKM. Trimming took 6 bases from V and 7 from J, leaving 18 bases between them. The CDR3 region has the DNA TGTGCCAGCAGAGAGAGTGCCCTCAGCGGCGGGGAGCTGTTTTTT. Its protein is CASRESALSGGELFF.

This clone showed up just a few times. The chain recombines TRBV5-6 with TRBJ2-6; TRBD2 might be the D (5 bases). Trimming took off 2 bases at V and 1 base at J, with 10 bases between the two ends. Germline V lookup: CDR1 SGHDT, CDR2 YYEEEE. This CDR3 comprises 16 residues. CDR3 sequence reads: CASSLLDGSGANVLTF. CDR3 nucleotides: TGTGCCAGCAGCTTACTAGACGGATCTGGGGCCAACGTCCTGACTTTC.

The chain couples TRBV12-3 or TRBV12-4 to TRBJ1-1; 7 bases are a match to TRBD1. This CDR3 is 12 amino acids long. With V trimmed by 5 bases and J by 8 bases, 5 bases remained unmatched. CDR3: CASSPPGQEAFF. CDR3 in DNA: TGTGCCAGCAGTCCTCCGGGACAGGAAGCTTTCTTT.

This clone occurred a few times. This rearrangement joins TRBV7-2 to TRBJ2-7; the match to TRBD2 covers 12 bases. Germline CDR1 is SGHTA and CDR2 is FQGNSA. The CDR3 runs to 15 residues. J gave up 2 bases and V 5 bases, and 4 bases lay outside the gene matches. CDR3 DNA: TGTGCCAGCAGCCAACTAGCGGGGGGTACCTACGAGCAGTACTTC. Translation gives CASSQLAGGTYEQYF.

The chain recombines TRBV7-2 with TRBJ1-1, with D perhaps TRBD1 (6 bases). Germline lookup yields CDR1 SGHTA and CDR2 FQGNSA. The CDR3 covers 17 residues. Trimming took 0 bases from V and 1 from J, leaving 15 bases between them. As DNA, the CDR3 is TGTGCCAGCAGCTTAGCTCCGCGGGGCAGGGGGAACACTGAAGCTTTCTTT. Its translation is CASSLAPRGRGNTEAFF.

The chain has TRBV30 and TRBJ1-2, with D possibly TRBD1 on 6 matching bases. The CDR3 runs 15 residues. Germline loops: CDR1 GTSNPN, CDR2 SVGIG (reference sequence). The V gene lost 4 bases and the J gene lost 4 bases, with 19 bases spanning the gap. CDR3 sequence reads: CAWTIKNRETYGYTF. CDR3 DNA sequence: TGTGCCTGGACTATTAAAAACAGGGAGACCTATGGCTACACCTTC.